The clone carrying this TCR beta chain was picked up one time. Sampling of blood occurred at baseline, cycle 4 day 1, and cycle 7 day 1. This CDR3 contains 13 residues. Trimming cost V 4 bases and J 3 bases, with 10 bases left between them. The germline V gene encodes CDR1 SGHTA and CDR2 FQGNSA. This sample was taken from a study of OX40 agonist ivuxolimab in advanced cancers. Study context: Patients were given ivuxolimab, an antibody that agonizes OX40 (CD134).

Profiling relied on immunoSEQ multiplex PCR, and the TCRdb table lists in-frame clones only, not all of them. The sample includes tens of thousands of clones, approximately 89% of them seen just once. The rearrangement joins TRBV7-2 to TRBJ2-7; D is perhaps TRBD1 (6 bases). The specimen was CD4+ or CD8+ T cells sorted from blood, collected in a trial of the OX40 agonist ivuxolimab. This clonotype was sampled from an adult with an advanced solid tumor such as melanoma, head and neck, liver or kidney cancer. CDR3 coding DNA: TGTGCCAGCAGCTCAGGGGCCCTCTACGAGCAGTACTTC. This sequence encodes CASSSGALYEQYF.